At least ten counts were recorded for the clone carrying this T cell receptor beta chain. For TCRbeta, the library was prepared with unique molecular identifiers. One entry per CDR3 protein results from TCRdb running MiXCR on the PCR reads. The sample consists of about 91,000 distinct CDR3 sequences, 7% to 9% of them appearing once. This sample was taken from a study of T-cell reconstitution after alpha-beta-depleted transplantation in children. CDR3 size: 17 residues. V was cut by 8 bases and J by 2 bases, with 22 bases left in between. This clonotype was obtained from a human donor who donated a stem cell graft to a child with congenital amegakaryocytic thrombocytopenia. The chain employs TRBV12-3 or TRBV12-4 and TRBJ1-3, with D unresolved. The specimen comprised PBMCs from the stem cell graft donor, sampled from the stem cell graft. The CDR3 DNA reads TGTGCCAGCCGAGCCCTTTTTGGCAGAGTCGCTGGAAACACCATATATTTT. Amino acid sequence: CASRALFGRVAGNTIYF.